These 9 T cell receptor beta chains came from one sample sequenced in a study of T cell responses to AZD1222 COVID-19 vaccine. The assay was immunoSEQ multiplex PCR, and TCRdb's table has in-frame clones only and misses some. The sample consists of some 130,000 clones, roughly 90% of them appearing once. The sequencing here drew on peripheral blood, taken on day 0 of AZD1222 vaccination. These receptors were collected from an adult in good health.

The rearrangement links TRBV9 to TRBJ2-7, with 8 bases lining up with TRBD1. V was clipped by 3 bases and J by 4 bases; unmatched bases: 9. The CDR3 contains 15 residues. Per the germline V gene, CDR1 is SGDLS and CDR2 is YYNGEE. CDR3 bases: TGTGCCAGCAGCGCGGGCCAGGGGGCTCTATACGAGCAGTACTTC. Translating it yields CASSAGQGALYEQYF.

The rearrangement joins TRBV12-3 or TRBV12-4 to TRBJ2-3; TRBD2 might be the D (6 bases). The CDR3 runs to 12 residues. V lost 10 bases and J lost 3, with 11 bases in between. The CDR3, as DNA: TGTGCCACCGCCGGGGGAACAGATACGCAGTATTTT. Protein product: CATAGGTDTQYF.

This clone was detected only a few times. The chain employs TRBV30 and TRBJ1-2; D unresolved. With 5 bases removed from V and 5 bases from J, the gap between germline ends came to 15 bases. Germline CDR1 and CDR2: GTSNPN and SVGIG (reference sequence). The CDR3 runs to 13 residues. CDR3 protein: CAWSVERRYGYTF. DNA for the CDR3: TGTGCCTGGTCGGTGGAACGGCGATATGGCTACACCTTC.

This chain links TRBV19 with TRBJ1-6; TRBD1 matches at 7 bases. V lost 3 bases to trimming and J lost 7 bases; unmatched junction nucleotides: 6. The germline V gene encodes CDR1 LNHDA and CDR2 SQIVND (reference sequence). This CDR3 comprises 15 residues. The CDR3 sequence: CASSIAGRGNSPLHF. The CDR3 coding sequence is TGTGCCAGTAGTATTGCAGGCAGGGGGAATTCACCCCTCCACTTT.

Worth noting for this clone: The sample has other DNA sequences that encode this CDR3 too. The rearrangement joins TRBV5-6 to TRBJ1-5, with D maybe TRBD1 (6 bases). The length of the CDR3 is 14 residues. The V gene's germline CDR1 is SGHDT and CDR2 YYEEEE. V gave up 4 bases and J gave up 4 bases, with 12 bases separating them. Written as DNA, the CDR3 is TGTGCCAGCAGCCTTACAGGGATTAATCAGCCCCAGCATTTT. Encoded protein: CASSLTGINQPQHF. Variable domain in full (rest from reference TRBV5-6 and TRBJ1-5): DAGVTQSPTHLIKTRGQQVTLRCSPKSGHDTVSWYQQALGQGPQFIFQYYEEEERQRGNFPDRFSGHQFPNYSSELNVNALLLGDSALYLCASSLTGINQPQHFGDGTRLSIL.

The CDR3 loop is CASSSGGGNQPQHF. CDR3 in DNA: TGTGCCAGCTCATCAGGGGGCGGGAATCAGCCCCAGCATTTT. The chain recombines TRBV18 with TRBJ1-5, with TRBD1 matching 8 bases. The CDR3 runs to 14 residues. Germline loops: CDR1 KGHSH, CDR2 LQKENI. Losses at the gene ends were 5 bases for V and 4 bases for J; bases not matched to a gene: 4.

The rearrangement uses TRBV5-1 and TRBJ2-1; D not certain. Trimming removed 0 bases at V and 0 bases at J, with 13 bases between. Germline V gives CDR1 SGHRS, CDR2 YFSETQ. This CDR3 has 17 residues. In DNA, the CDR3 is TGCGCCAGCAGCTTGGGCCAATCCCTTAGCTCCTACAATGAGCAGTTCTTC. Protein sequence: CASSLGQSLSSYNEQFF.

This clone has a single count. The chain couples TRBV4-1 to TRBJ1-5; D gene ambiguous. Germline-derived CDR1 and CDR2 are MGHRA and YSYEKL. Trimming took off 8 bases at V and 1 base at J, with 9 bases between the two ends. CDR3 length: 13 residues. The DNA for the CDR3 is TGCGCCAGCTCTGACTTGAGCAATCAGCCCCAGCATTTT. Its translation is CASSDLSNQPQHF.

V and J are TRBV7-9 and TRBJ2-1; D possibly corresponds to TRBD2 (6 bases). CDR3 length: 15 residues. Germline V gene lookup returns CDR1 SEHNR and CDR2 FQNEAQ (reference sequence). The germline V and J ends were trimmed by 2 bases and 4 bases, with 12 bases remaining between them. The DNA for the CDR3 is TGTGCCAGCAGCTTATTTCCGGGAGCGTACAATGAGCAGTTCTTC. Protein: CASSLFPGAYNEQFF.